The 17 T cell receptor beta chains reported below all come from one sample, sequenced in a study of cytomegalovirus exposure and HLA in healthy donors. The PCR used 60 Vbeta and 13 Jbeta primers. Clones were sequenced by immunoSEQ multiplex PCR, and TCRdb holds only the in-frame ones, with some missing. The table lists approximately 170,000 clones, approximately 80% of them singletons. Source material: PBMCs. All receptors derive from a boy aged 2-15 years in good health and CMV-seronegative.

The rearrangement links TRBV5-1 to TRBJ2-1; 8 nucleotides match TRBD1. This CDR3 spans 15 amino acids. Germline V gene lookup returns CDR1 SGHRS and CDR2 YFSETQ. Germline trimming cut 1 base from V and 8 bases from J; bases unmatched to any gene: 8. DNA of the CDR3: TGCGCCAGCAGCTTGTTGTCAGGGGGCTGGTATGAGCAGTTCTTC. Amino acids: CASSLLSGGWYEQFF.

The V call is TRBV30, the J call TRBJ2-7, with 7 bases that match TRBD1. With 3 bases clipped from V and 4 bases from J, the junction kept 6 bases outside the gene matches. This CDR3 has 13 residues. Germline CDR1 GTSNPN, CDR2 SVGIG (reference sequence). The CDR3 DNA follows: TGTGCCTGGAGCCCGGGACAGCTTTACGAGCAGTACTTC. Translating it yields CAWSPGQLYEQYF.

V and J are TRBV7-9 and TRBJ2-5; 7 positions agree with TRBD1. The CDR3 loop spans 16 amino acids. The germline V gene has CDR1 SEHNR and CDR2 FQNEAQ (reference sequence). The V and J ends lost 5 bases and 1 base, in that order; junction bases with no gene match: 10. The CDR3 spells CASSLLGEGAQETQYF. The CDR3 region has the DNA TGTGCCAGCAGCCTTCTTGGCGAGGGGGCCCAAGAGACCCAGTACTTC.

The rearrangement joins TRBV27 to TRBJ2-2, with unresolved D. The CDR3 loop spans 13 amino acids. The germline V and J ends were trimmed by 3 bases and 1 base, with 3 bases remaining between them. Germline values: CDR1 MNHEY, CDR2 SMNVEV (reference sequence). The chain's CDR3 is CASSFLNTGELFF. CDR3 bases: TGTGCCAGCAGTTTTCTGAACACCGGGGAGCTGTTTTTT.

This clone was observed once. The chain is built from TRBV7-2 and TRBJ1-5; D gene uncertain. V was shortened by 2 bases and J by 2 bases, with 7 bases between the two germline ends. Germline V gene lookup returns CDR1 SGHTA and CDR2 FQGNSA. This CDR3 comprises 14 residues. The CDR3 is CASSLIAGNQPQHF. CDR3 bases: TGTGCCAGCAGCTTAATCGCGGGCAATCAGCCCCAGCATTTT. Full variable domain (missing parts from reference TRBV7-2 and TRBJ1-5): GAGVSQSPSNKVTEKGKDVELRCDPISGHTALYWYRQSLGQGLEFLIYFQGNSAPDKSGLPSDRFSAERTGGSVSTLTIQRTQQEDSAVYLCASSLIAGNQPQHFGDGTRLSIL.

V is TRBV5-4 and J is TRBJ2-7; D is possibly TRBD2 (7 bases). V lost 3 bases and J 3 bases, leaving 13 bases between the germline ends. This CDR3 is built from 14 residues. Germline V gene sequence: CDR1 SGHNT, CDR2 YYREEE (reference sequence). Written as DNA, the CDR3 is TGTGCCAGCAGCTACGGACTAGGGGGCTACGAGCAGTACTTC. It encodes CASSYGLGGYEQYF.

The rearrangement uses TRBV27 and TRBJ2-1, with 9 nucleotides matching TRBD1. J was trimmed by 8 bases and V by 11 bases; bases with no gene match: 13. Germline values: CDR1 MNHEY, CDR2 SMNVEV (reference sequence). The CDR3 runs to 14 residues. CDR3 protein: CAAAPGQGTYEQFF. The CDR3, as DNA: TGTGCCGCCGCACCGGGACAGGGAACGTATGAGCAGTTCTTC.

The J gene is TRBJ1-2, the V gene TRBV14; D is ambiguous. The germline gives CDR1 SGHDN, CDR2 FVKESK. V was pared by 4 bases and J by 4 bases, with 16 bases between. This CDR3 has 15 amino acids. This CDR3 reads CASSLGEGTLYGYTF. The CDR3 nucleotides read TGTGCCAGCAGCCTTGGGGAGGGAACCCTCTATGGCTACACCTTC.

As DNA, the CDR3 is TGTGCCAGGACCCAGGGGGTCTATAATTCACCCCTCCACTTT. It is translated as CARTQGVYNSPLHF. The rearrangement joins TRBV6-5 to TRBJ1-6; 7 bases map to TRBD1. The germline gives CDR1 MNHEY, CDR2 SVGAGI. With 9 bases clipped from V and 3 bases from J, the junction kept 5 bases outside the gene matches. The CDR3 extends over 14 amino acids.

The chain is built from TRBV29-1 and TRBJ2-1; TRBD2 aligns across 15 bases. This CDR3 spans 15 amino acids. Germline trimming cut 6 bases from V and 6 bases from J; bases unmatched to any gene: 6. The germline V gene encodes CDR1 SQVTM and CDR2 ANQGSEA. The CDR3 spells CSVRTSGGDLNEQFF. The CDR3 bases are TGCAGCGTGAGGACTAGCGGGGGGGATCTCAATGAGCAGTTCTTC.

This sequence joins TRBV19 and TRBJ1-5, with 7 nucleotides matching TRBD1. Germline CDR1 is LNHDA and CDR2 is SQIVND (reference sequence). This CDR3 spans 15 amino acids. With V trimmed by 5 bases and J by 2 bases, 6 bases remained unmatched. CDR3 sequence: CASSSRQGGNQPQHF. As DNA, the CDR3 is TGTGCCAGTAGTTCCCGACAGGGCGGCAATCAGCCCCAGCATTTT.

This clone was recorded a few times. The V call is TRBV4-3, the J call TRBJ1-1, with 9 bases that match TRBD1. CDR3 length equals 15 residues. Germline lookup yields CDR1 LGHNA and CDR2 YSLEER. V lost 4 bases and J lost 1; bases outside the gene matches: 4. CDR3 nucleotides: TGCGCCAGCAGCCCAGCGGGACAGGGGAACACTGAAGCTTTCTTT. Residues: CASSPAGQGNTEAFF.

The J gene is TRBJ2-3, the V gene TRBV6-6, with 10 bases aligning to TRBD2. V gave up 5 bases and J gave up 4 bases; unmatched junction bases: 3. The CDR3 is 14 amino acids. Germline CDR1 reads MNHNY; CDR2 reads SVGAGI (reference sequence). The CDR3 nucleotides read TGTGCCAGCAGTCCTACTAGCGGGGCAGATACGCAGTATTTT. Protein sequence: CASSPTSGADTQYF.

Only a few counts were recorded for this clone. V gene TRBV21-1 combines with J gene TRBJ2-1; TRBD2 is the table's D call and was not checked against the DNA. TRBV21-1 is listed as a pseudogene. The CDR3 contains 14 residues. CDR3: CAIKRARGWDEQFF. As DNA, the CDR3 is TGTGCCATCAAACGAGCTCGGGGTTGGGATGAGCAGTTCTTC.

CDR3 sequence: CASGGGAGKNYGYTF. The CDR3 nucleotides are TGCGCCAGCGGCGGGGGCGCGGGAAAAAACTATGGCTACACCTTC. The J gene is TRBJ1-2, the V gene TRBV5-1; D is possibly TRBD1 (6 bases). Germline lookup yields CDR1 SGHRS and CDR2 YFSETQ. This CDR3 contains 15 residues. V gave up 7 bases and J gave up 2 bases, with 18 bases separating them. Using reference TRBV5-1 and TRBJ1-2 for the parts outside the CDR3, the full variable domain is KAGVTQTPRYLIKTRGQQVTLSCSPISGHRSVSWYQQTPGQGLQFLFEYFSETQRNKGNFPGRFSGRQFSNSRSEMNVSTLELGDSALYLCASGGGAGKNYGYTFGSGTRLTVV.

CDR3 in DNA: TGTGCCAGTAGTATCCCGTCGGGACAGAACCTGGACTATGGCTACACCTTC. It yields the protein CASSIPSGQNLDYGYTF. This chain joins TRBV19 and TRBJ1-2, with 7 bases aligning to TRBD1. Trimming cost V 3 bases and J 3 bases; bases outside gene matches: 13. The CDR3 is 17 residues long. The V gene's germline CDR1 is LNHDA and CDR2 SQIVND (reference sequence).

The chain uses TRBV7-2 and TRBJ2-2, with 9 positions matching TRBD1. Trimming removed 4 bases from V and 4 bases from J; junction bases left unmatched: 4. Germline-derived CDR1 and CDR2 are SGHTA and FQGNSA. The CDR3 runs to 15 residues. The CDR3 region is CASSSNRGLTGELFF. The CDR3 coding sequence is TGTGCCAGCAGCTCGAACAGGGGGCTCACCGGGGAGCTGTTTTTT.